A single sample gave rise to the 30 T cell receptor beta chains below, sequenced in a study of Graves' ophthalmopathy and Graves' hyperthyroidism. As the template, RNA transcripts were used to amplify TCR beta CDR3 regions. First-round RT-PCR employed HTBI primers, with a second-round multiplex PCR after it. TCRdb independently ran MiXCR on the multiplex PCR reads; one entry per CDR3 protein. Here the sample spans almost 750,000 distinct CDR3 sequences, approximately 40% being singletons. The material sequenced was peripheral blood. The receptors derive from an adult man with Graves' ophthalmopathy.

This CDR3 reads CASSLDRAEDGYTF. CDR3 nucleotide sequence: TGTGCCAGCAGCTTAGACAGGGCAGAGGATGGCTACACCTTC. The genes are TRBV7-8 and TRBJ1-2; D may be TRBD1 (6 bases). Germline V gives CDR1 SGHVS, CDR2 FQNEAQ. The CDR3 contains 14 residues. The germline V and J ends were trimmed by 1 base and 6 bases, with 12 bases remaining between them.

The chain carries TRBV25-1 and TRBJ1-2, with D possibly being TRBD1 (5 bases). Trimming shortened V by 8 bases and J by 7 bases, and 20 bases separated the two germline ends. CDR3 size: 14 residues. CDR1 is MGHDK and CDR2 is SYGVNS in the germline V gene. The DNA for the CDR3 is TGTGCCAGCTCACCCCCCGGGGAGCAGGGTGGCTACACCTTC. Translation gives CASSPPGEQGGYTF.

V and J are TRBV14 and TRBJ1-1; D unclear. The CDR3 runs to 13 residues. Trimming stripped 1 base from V and 5 bases from J, with 8 bases between. Germline CDR1 reads SGHDN; CDR2 reads FVKESK. The CDR3 is CASSQVMGTEAFF. The CDR3 bases are TGTGCCAGCAGCCAAGTAATGGGGACTGAAGCTTTCTTT. The variable domain in full, completed from reference TRBV14 and TRBJ1-1, reads EAGVTQFPSHSVIEKGQTVTLRCDPISGHDNLYWYRRVMGKEIKFLLHFVKESKQDESGMPNNRFLAERTGGTYSTLKVQPAELEDSGVYFCASSQVMGTEAFFGQGTRLTVV.

This sequence joins TRBV6-1 and TRBJ1-2, with unresolved D. There are 14 residues in the CDR3. V was trimmed by 7 bases and J by 8 bases, leaving 20 bases between them. CDR1 is MNHNS and CDR2 is SASEGT in the germline V gene. In DNA form, the CDR3 reads TGTGCCAGCAAATGGGGTTCGACCCTCGGAGGCTACACCTTC. The encoded protein is CASKWGSTLGGYTF.

This clonotype appeared a few times. The chain recombines TRBV7-2 with TRBJ1-2, with D perhaps TRBD1 (6 bases). V was pared by 5 bases and J by 8 bases, with 15 bases between. The CDR3 contains 13 residues. Looked up from germline, CDR1 is SGHTA and CDR2 is FQGNSA. The chain's CDR3 is CASSPGGLVGYTF. The CDR3, as DNA: TGTGCCAGCAGCCCCGGGGGGCTGGTGGGCTACACCTTC.

In regard to this clonotype: The junction shows a germline mismatch at one end, possibly a read error. The chain uses TRBV10-2 and TRBJ1-2, with 10 bases matching TRBD1. Germline V CDR1 and CDR2: WSHSY, SAAADI. The CDR3 runs 14 residues. This CDR3 reads CASSPLGQGNGYTF. For the CDR3, the DNA is TGTGCCAGCTCACCCCTGGGACAGGGGAACGGCTACACCTTC.

In the case of this clonotype: Sequence at one end of the junction differs from germline and may be a read error. The chain joins TRBV11-2 to TRBJ2-5; 11 bases match TRBD2. The germline CDR1 and CDR2 sequences are SGHAT and FQNNGV. This CDR3 spans 15 amino acids. The CDR3 nucleotides are TGTGCCAGCAGCTACTTAGCGGGGGGGCAAGAGGCCCAGTACTTC. This gives the protein CASSYLAGGQEAQYF.

This clonotype was detected ten times or more. J is TRBJ1-2 and V is TRBV7-2; no firm D call. Germline CDR1 and CDR2: SGHTA and FQGNSA. Trimming removed 5 bases from V and 4 bases from J, with 11 bases in between. The CDR3 runs 13 residues. The CDR3 loop reads CASSPVVGYGYTF. In nucleotides, the CDR3 is TGTGCCAGCAGCCCCGTAGTGGGCTATGGCTACACCTTC.

This clonotype was counted a few times. The J gene is TRBJ1-6, the V gene TRBV11-2; D remains unclear. The V gene lost 3 bases and the J gene lost 8 bases, with 14 bases spanning the gap. The CDR3 length is 15 residues. CDR1 is SGHAT and CDR2 is FQNNGV in the germline V gene. CDR3 DNA: TGTGCCAGCAGCTTCTCCTTAGAGACGGATTCACCCCTCCACTTT. Encoded protein: CASSFSLETDSPLHF.

This clonotype was seen many times. The chain has TRBV10-3 and TRBJ2-7; 9 bases match TRBD1. This CDR3 contains 15 residues. CDR1 is ENHRY, CDR2 SYGVKD, per germline. Germline trimming cut 0 bases from V and 2 bases from J; bases unmatched to any gene: 2. The CDR3 here is CAISESGDRAYEQYF. DNA for the CDR3: TGTGCCATCAGTGAGTCGGGGGACAGGGCCTACGAGCAGTACTTC.

The sample holds a few counts of this clonotype. The V gene is TRBV5-5, the J gene TRBJ1-5; D is possibly TRBD1 (5 bases). Trimming pared 3 bases from V and 5 bases from J, leaving 15 bases between. Germline CDR1 is SGHKS and CDR2 is YYEKEE (reference sequence). The CDR3 runs 15 residues. CDR3 bases: TGTGCCAGCAGCTCGCTAAAAGCACAGGATCAGCCCCAGCATTTT. This translates into CASSSLKAQDQPQHF.

This clonotype was seen more than once but under ten times. V usage is TRBV20-1 and J usage is TRBJ2-5; 9 bases fit TRBD2. The CDR3 loop spans 14 amino acids. The germline gives CDR1 DFQATT, CDR2 SNEGSKA (reference sequence). J lost 5 bases, V lost 6 bases, and 10 bases had no gene match. CDR3 DNA: TGCAGTGCAAAGCGGTTAGCGGGGGATGAGACCCAGTACTTC. Translation: CSAKRLAGDETQYF.

The chain carries TRBV30 and TRBJ1-4; D not resolved. This CDR3 is 12 amino acids long. Per the germline V gene, CDR1 is GTSNPN and CDR2 is SVGIG (reference sequence). V lost 7 bases and J 12 bases, leaving 18 bases between the germline ends. The CDR3 sequence is CAYGRRFGELFF. The CDR3 region has the DNA TGTGCCTACGGTAGGAGATTTGGGGAACTGTTTTTT.

The V call is TRBV2, the J call TRBJ1-1, with 7 bases matching TRBD1. Germline trimming cut 8 bases from V and 4 bases from J; bases unmatched to any gene: 10. The CDR3 extends over 14 amino acids. The germline gives CDR1 SNHLY, CDR2 FYNNEI. Written as DNA, the CDR3 is TGTGCCAGCGTTGAAGGACAGGCTGGCACTGAAGCTTTCTTT. Amino acid sequence: CASVEGQAGTEAFF.

The chain recombines TRBV6-5 with TRBJ2-5; maybe TRBD2 (6 bases). This CDR3 contains 15 residues. Germline CDR1 and CDR2: MNHEY and SVGAGI. Trimming shortened V by 11 bases and J by 0 bases, and 19 bases separated the two germline ends. CDR3 bases: TGTGCCTCAGATTTAGCGGAGGTAAACCAAGAGACCCAGTACTTC. It translates to CASDLAEVNQETQYF.

The V call is TRBV25-1, the J call TRBJ1-1; D possibly corresponds to TRBD1 (5 bases). The V end was cut by 6 bases, the J end by 7 bases, with 12 bases between. Germline V lookup: CDR1 MGHDK, CDR2 SYGVNS. The CDR3 totals 12 residues. CDR3 loop: CASSPLQGEAFF. The CDR3 DNA follows: TGTGCCAGCAGCCCTCTGCAGGGTGAAGCTTTCTTT.

The chain employs TRBV12-3 or TRBV12-4 and TRBJ1-1; a weak D match, TRBD1 (6 bases). CDR3 length: 14 residues. V shed 6 bases and J shed 0 bases, with 11 bases lying between them. In nucleotides, the CDR3 is TGTGCCAGCAGGGGTGGACAGCTGAACACTGAAGCTTTCTTT. Translation: CASRGGQLNTEAFF.

The J gene is TRBJ2-2, the V gene TRBV7-9; no definite D call. Germline CDR1 and CDR2: SEHNR and FQNEAQ (reference sequence). This CDR3 is 14 amino acids long. V was pared by 1 base and J by 2 bases, with 5 bases between. CDR3 sequence: CASSLDTNTGELFF. CDR3 DNA sequence: TGTGCCAGCAGCTTAGACACCAACACCGGGGAGCTGTTTTTT.

This clonotype was counted at least ten times. This chain uses TRBV9 with TRBJ1-2; 7 nucleotides line up with TRBD1. This CDR3 region has 16 residues. The V gene's germline CDR1 is SGDLS and CDR2 YYNGEE. J was trimmed by 8 bases and V by 2 bases; bases with no gene match: 15. The CDR3: CASSVGTASAESGYTF. The CDR3 DNA follows: TGTGCCAGCAGCGTTGGGACAGCTAGTGCAGAATCGGGCTACACCTTC.

This clonotype was counted many times. The chain couples TRBV29-1 to TRBJ2-7; a possible D gene is TRBD2 (5 bases). V was shortened by 5 bases and J by 0 bases, with 14 bases between the two germline ends. This CDR3 has 14 amino acids. The germline CDR1 and CDR2 sequences are SQVTM and ANQGSEA. CDR3 DNA sequence: TGCAGCGTTTCCGGGGAGAAAGCCTCCTACGAGCAGTACTTC. It codes for CSVSGEKASYEQYF.

This clonotype was observed a single time. At one of its ends the junction is not consistent with the germline gene, which may arise from a read error. The gene calls are TRBV10-3 and TRBJ1-3; D unclear. Looked up from germline, CDR1 is ENHRY and CDR2 is SYGVKD. This CDR3 is built from 15 residues. The CDR3 DNA follows: TGTGCCAGCAGTATTGCCCCAGGAAAAAGAAACACCATATATTTT. Protein: CASSIAPGKRNTIYF.

The CDR3 region has the DNA TGCAGCGCTGGGGGGTTCAATAGGGGCGGTAACTATGGCTACACCTTC. Translated, it gives CSAGGFNRGGNYGYTF. J is TRBJ1-2 and V is TRBV29-1, with a tentative D call TRBD1 (5 bases). CDR3 size: 16 residues. Germline lookup yields CDR1 SQVTM and CDR2 ANQGSEA. V lost 7 bases, J lost 1 base, and 22 bases lay in between.

The chain recombines TRBV6-2 or TRBV6-3 with TRBJ2-5; D unclear. V was trimmed by 0 bases and J by 3 bases, leaving 2 bases between them. The CDR3 is made up of 12 amino acids. CDR1 MNHEY and CDR2 SVGEGT come from the germline V gene. As DNA, the CDR3 is TGTGCCAGCAGTTACTCGAAAGAGACCCAGTACTTC. Its translation: CASSYSKETQYF.

This chain connects TRBV10-3 to TRBJ1-1, with 7 bases matching TRBD1. CDR1 and CDR2 (germline): ENHRY, SYGVKD. This CDR3 comprises 14 residues. J was trimmed by 3 bases and V by 10 bases; bases with no gene match: 11. In DNA, the CDR3 is TGTGCCAGCAGCACAACTCAGGGGGACACTGAAGCTTTCTTT. Protein sequence: CASSTTQGDTEAFF.

Note on this clonotype: No conserved phenylalanine or tryptophan ends this CDR3, so it is likely a read error. The chain links TRBV24-1 to TRBJ1-5; a possible D gene is TRBD1 (6 bases). Trimming took 4 bases from V and 12 from J, leaving 9 bases between them. Germline CDR1 reads KGHDR; CDR2 reads SFDVKD. There are 11 residues in the CDR3. In DNA form, the CDR3 reads TGTGCCACCAGTGAGGGACACCTCCAGCATTCT. Protein product: CATSEGHLQHS.

This clonotype has a handful of counts. The V gene is TRBV5-5, the J gene TRBJ2-2; TRBD2 aligns across 7 bases. Germline V gene lookup returns CDR1 SGHKS and CDR2 YYEKEE (reference sequence). The CDR3 is 16 amino acids. Trimming took 0 bases from V and 3 from J; bases not matched to a gene: 5. The CDR3 DNA follows: TGTGCCAGCAGCTTGGTGGGGGGGGTTTACACCGGGGAGCTGTTTTTT. Its protein product is CASSLVGGVYTGELFF. The full variable domain, completed using reference TRBV5-5 and TRBJ2-2, is DAGVTQSPTHLIKTRGQQVTLRCSPISGHKSVSWYQQVLGQGPQFIFQYYEKEERGRGNFPDRFSARQFPNYSSELNVNALLLGDSALYLCASSLVGGVYTGELFFGEGSRLTVL.

This clonotype was counted a few times. The V gene is TRBV20-1, the J gene TRBJ1-5; D is perhaps TRBD1 (5 bases). The CDR3 runs 15 residues. Germline lookup yields CDR1 DFQATT and CDR2 SNEGSKA (reference sequence). Trimming pared 6 bases from V and 3 bases from J, leaving 18 bases between. The CDR3 is CSAARRGDFNQPQHF. CDR3 coding DNA: TGCAGTGCAGCTAGGCGAGGGGACTTCAATCAGCCCCAGCATTTT.

J is TRBJ2-2 and V is TRBV25-1; D remains unclear. This CDR3 has 17 amino acids. Looked up from germline, CDR1 is MGHDK and CDR2 is SYGVNS. Trimming stripped 5 bases from V and 1 base from J, with 17 bases between. The CDR3 coding sequence is TGTGCCAGCAGTTCCCTTGGGAAAGCTCTGAACACCGGGGAGCTGTTTTTT. It codes for CASSSLGKALNTGELFF.

This clonotype has ten or more counts. The V call is TRBV7-3, the J call TRBJ1-6; unclear D gene. The CDR3 totals 15 residues. Germline V gene lookup returns CDR1 SGHTA and CDR2 FQGTGA. The V and J ends lost 0 bases and 8 bases respectively, with 11 bases between them. The CDR3 DNA reads TGTGCCAGCAGCTTAACTGGCGGGATTGATTCACCCCTCCACTTT. Protein sequence: CASSLTGGIDSPLHF.

This clonotype was seen a handful of times. V and J are TRBV12-3 or TRBV12-4 and TRBJ1-3; perhaps TRBD1 as D (5 bases). Deletions cut 5 bases from V and 2 bases from J, with 13 bases between. The CDR3 sequence is 15 residues long. The CDR3 DNA reads TGTGCCAGCAGTCGGGACCTGGACCCTGGAAACACCATATATTTT. This gives the protein CASSRDLDPGNTIYF.